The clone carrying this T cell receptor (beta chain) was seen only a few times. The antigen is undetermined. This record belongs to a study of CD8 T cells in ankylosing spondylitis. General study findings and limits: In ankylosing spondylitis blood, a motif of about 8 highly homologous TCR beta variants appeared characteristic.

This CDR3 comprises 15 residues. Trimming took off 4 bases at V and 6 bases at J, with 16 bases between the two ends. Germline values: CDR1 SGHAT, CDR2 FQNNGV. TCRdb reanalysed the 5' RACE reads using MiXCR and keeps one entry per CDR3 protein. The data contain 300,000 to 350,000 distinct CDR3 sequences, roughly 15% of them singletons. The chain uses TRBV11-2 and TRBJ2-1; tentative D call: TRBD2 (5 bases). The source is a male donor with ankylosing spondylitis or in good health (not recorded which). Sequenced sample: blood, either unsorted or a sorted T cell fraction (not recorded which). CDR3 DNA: TGTGCCAGCAGCTCGCCCACTAGAGTAGGCAATGAGCAGTTCTTC. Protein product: CASSSPTRVGNEQFF. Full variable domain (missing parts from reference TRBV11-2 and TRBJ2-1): EAGVAQSPRYKIIEKRQSVAFWCNPISGHATLYWYQQILGQGPKLLIQFQNNGVVDDSQLPKDRFSAERLKGVDSTLKIQPAKLEDSAVYLCASSSPTRVGNEQFFGPGTRLTVL.